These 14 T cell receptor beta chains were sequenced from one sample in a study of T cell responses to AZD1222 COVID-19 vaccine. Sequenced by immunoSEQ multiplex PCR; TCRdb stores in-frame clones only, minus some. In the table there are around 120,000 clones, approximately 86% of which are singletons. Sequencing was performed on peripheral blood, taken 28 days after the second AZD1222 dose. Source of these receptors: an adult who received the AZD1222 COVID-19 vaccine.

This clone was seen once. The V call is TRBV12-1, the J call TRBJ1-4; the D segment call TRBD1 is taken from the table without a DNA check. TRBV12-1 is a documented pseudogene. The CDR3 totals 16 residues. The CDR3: CASSQTACPTNEKLFF. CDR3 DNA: TGTGCCAGCAGCCAAACAGCTTGCCCAACTAATGAAAAACTGTTTTTT.

This CDR3 reads CASSLKTGGGEKLFF. In DNA form, the CDR3 reads TGCGCCAGCAGCCTAAAGACAGGCGGAGGGGAAAAACTGTTTTTT. The rearrangement links TRBV4-3 to TRBJ1-4; tentatively, D is TRBD1 (6 bases). The V and J ends lost 4 bases and 8 bases respectively, with 17 bases between them. The germline gives CDR1 LGHNA, CDR2 YSLEER. CDR3 length: 15 residues.

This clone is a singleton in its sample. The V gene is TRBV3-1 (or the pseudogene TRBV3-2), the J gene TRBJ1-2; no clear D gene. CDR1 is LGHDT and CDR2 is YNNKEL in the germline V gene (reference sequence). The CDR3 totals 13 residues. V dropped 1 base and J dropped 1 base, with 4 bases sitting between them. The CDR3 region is CASSQADNYGYTF. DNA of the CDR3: TGTGCCAGCAGCCAAGCCGATAACTATGGCTACACCTTC.

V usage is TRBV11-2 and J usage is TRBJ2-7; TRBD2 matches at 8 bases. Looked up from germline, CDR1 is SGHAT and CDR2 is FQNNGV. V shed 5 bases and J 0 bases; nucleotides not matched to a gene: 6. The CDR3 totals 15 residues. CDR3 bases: TGTGCCAGCAGCGCGAGGCGGGAGGCCTCCTACGAGCAGTACTTC. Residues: CASSARREASYEQYF.

This CDR3 is CASSLSWGPRVNSPLHF. The CDR3 DNA reads TGTGCCAGCAGCCTATCATGGGGTCCTCGGGTAAATTCACCCCTCCACTTT. The J gene is TRBJ1-6, the V gene TRBV7-2; D unclear. Trimming stripped 5 bases from V and 7 bases from J, with 21 bases between. The CDR3 runs to 17 residues. CDR1 and CDR2 from the germline V gene are SGHTA and FQGNSA.

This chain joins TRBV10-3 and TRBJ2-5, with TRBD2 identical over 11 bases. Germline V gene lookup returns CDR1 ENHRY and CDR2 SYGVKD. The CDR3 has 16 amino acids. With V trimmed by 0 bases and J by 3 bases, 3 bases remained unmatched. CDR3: CAISESVSGGEETQYF. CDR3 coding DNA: TGTGCCATCAGTGAGTCGGTTAGCGGGGGGGAAGAGACCCAGTACTTC.

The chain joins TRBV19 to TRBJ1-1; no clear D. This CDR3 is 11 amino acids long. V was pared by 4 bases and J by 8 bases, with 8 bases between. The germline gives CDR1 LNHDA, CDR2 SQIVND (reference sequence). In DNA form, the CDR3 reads TGTGCCAGTAGTAAAACAGCGGAAGCTTTCTTT. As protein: CASSKTAEAFF.

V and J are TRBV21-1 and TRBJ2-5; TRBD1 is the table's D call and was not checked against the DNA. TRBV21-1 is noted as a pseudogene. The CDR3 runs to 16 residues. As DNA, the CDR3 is TGTGCCAGCAGCAAAGTAGGGACAGGGGGGCAAGAGACCCAGTACTTC. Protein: CASSKVGTGGQETQYF.

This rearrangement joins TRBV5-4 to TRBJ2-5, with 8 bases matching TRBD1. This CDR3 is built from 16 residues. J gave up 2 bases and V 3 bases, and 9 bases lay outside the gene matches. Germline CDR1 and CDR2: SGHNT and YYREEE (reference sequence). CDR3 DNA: TGTGCCAGCAGCTCCTCTTGGGACAGGACTCAAGAGACCCAGTACTTC. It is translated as CASSSSWDRTQETQYF.

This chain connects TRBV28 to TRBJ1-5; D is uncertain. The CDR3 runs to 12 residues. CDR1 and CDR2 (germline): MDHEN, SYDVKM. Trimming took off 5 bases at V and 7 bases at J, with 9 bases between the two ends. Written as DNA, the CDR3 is TGTGCCAGCAGTCCGCTGGGACAGCCCCAGCATTTT. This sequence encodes CASSPLGQPQHF.

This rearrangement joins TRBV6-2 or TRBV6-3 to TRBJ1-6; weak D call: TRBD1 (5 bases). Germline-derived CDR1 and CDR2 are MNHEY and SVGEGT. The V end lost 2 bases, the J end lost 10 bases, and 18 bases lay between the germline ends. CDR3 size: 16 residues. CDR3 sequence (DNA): TGTGCCAGCAGTTACGGGGCCGGAGACCTAGGCTCACCCCTCCACTTT. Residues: CASSYGAGDLGSPLHF.

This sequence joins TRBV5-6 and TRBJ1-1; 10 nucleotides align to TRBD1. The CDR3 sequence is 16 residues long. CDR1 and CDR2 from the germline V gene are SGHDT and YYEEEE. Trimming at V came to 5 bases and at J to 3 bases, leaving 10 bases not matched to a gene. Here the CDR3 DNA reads TGTGCCAGCAGGTCCCGGACAGGGGGTCTTTACACTGAAGCTTTCTTT. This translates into CASRSRTGGLYTEAFF.

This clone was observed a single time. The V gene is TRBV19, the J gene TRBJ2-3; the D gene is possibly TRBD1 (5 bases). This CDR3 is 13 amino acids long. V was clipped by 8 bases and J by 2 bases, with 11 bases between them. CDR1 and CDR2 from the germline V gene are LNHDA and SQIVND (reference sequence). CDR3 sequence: CASSRVTTDTQYF. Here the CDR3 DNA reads TGTGCCAGTTCCAGGGTCACCACAGATACGCAGTATTTT.

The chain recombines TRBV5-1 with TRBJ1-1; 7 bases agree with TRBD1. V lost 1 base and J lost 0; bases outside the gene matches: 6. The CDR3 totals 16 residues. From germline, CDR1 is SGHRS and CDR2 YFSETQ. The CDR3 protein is CASSLRSGGMNTEAFF. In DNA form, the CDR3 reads TGCGCCAGCAGCTTGAGGTCAGGGGGGATGAACACTGAAGCTTTCTTT. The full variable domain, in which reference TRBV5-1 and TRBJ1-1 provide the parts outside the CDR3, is KAGVTQTPRYLIKTRGQQVTLSCSPISGHRSVSWYQQTPGQGLQFLFEYFSETQRNKGNFPGRFSGRQFSNSRSEMNVSTLELGDSALYLCASSLRSGGMNTEAFFGQGTRLTVV.